This T cell receptor beta chain was sequenced during a study of T cell changes during pregnancy in multiple sclerosis. This table comes from immunoSEQ multiplex PCR, and its TCRdb copy is limited to in-frame clones, with some not included. The sample consists of around 80,000 clones, roughly 94% of them appearing once. This CDR3 region has 15 residues. The germline V gene has CDR1 MGHRA and CDR2 YSYEKL. Trimming left V 0 bases short and J 4 bases short, with 10 bases between. This sequence joins TRBV4-1 and TRBJ1-5; D unclear. This receptor was taken from a female donor with multiple sclerosis, enrolled in a pregnancy study. Sequenced here: peripheral blood, sampled before pregnancy. The CDR3 is CASSQEHSLNQPQHF. In DNA form, the CDR3 reads TGCGCCAGCAGCCAAGAACACAGCCTAAATCAGCCCCAGCATTTT.